This T cell receptor (beta chain) originates from a study of CD8+ T cells in alopecia areata. On the study more broadly: Female C3H/HeJ mice aged roughly 7-11 weeks received skin from spontaneously alopecic C3H/HeJ graft donors aged about 6-12 months. Study-level points and caveats: Tissue-resident alphabeta T cells belonging to normal skin likewise get sequenced within scalp specimens. Lesional tissue from the scalp (especially in alopecia totalis/universalis) showed higher clonality than normal scalp. With patients, TCR sharing proved less clear than in mice, a difference possibly related to HLA.

RNA extraction was followed by reverse transcription into cDNA, which acted as the sequencing template. Data came from immunoSEQ multiplex PCR; TCRdb stores just in-frame clones and leaves some out. The specimen has about 270,000 clones, none found just once. Cutaneous lymph nodes were pooled and cells sorted by CD4, CD8alpha, NKG2D, NKG2ACE and more. This clone turned up a few times. Its cognate antigen is unknown. Gene and germline names: mouse. Sequencing ends 4 residues short of the CDR3 end; the germline J gene provides the rest. Per the germline V gene, CDR1 is LGHNA and CDR2 is YNLKQL (reference sequence). CDR3 length: 13 residues.

The sample taken for sequencing was CD4+ T cells sorted from a lymph node. This chain links TRBV5 with TRBJ1-1; 9 bases fit TRBD1. The sequence was collected from a C3H/HeJ mouse with alopecia areata. Mouse MHC haplotype: H2-k. CDR3 protein: CASSQVDRGEVFF. Partial CDR3 DNA: TGTGCCAGCAGCCAAGTGGACAGGGGA.